This T cell receptor (beta chain) comes out of a study of CD8 T cells in Susac syndrome. TCR beta sequencing covered blood CD8+ and CD4+ T cells. Negative magnetic isolation gave CD8+ and CD4+ cells; FACS enriched CD8+ TEMRA. Random hexamers were used to reverse transcribe an amount of roughly 0.5 to 1 ug RNA. TCR beta CDR3 was amplified by immunoSEQ covering 54 Vbeta and 13 Jbeta. A single record per CDR3 protein comes from TCRdb applying MiXCR to the immunoSEQ multiplex PCR reads. Among more than 150,000 distinct CDR3 sequences listed, 95% to 96% were seen once. The sequence was obtained from a human donor with multiple sclerosis. The sequencing input was CD8+ T cells from PBMCs.

CDR3 residues: CASSIKRISGGPDEQFF. The CDR3 DNA reads as TGTGCCAGCAGCATCAAACGAATTAGCGGGGGCCCCGATGAGCAGTTCTTC. J is TRBJ2-1 and V is TRBV7-8, with 9 bases fitting TRBD2. Germline V CDR1 and CDR2: SGHVS, FQNEAQ. V trimming: 5 bases; J trimming: 8 bases; junction bases outside the gene matches: 16. The CDR3 totals 17 residues.